Included here is one T cell receptor (beta chain) sequence, with context. Its antigen is unidentified. From germline, CDR1 is SGHTA and CDR2 FQGTGA. V shed 1 base, J shed 0 bases, and the junction held 18 bases outside the gene matches. The CDR3 runs to 21 residues. As it was prepared, the TCRbeta library received unique molecular identifiers. TCRdb ran MiXCR on the PCR reads and lists one entry per CDR3 protein. The data show 100,000 to 150,000 distinct CDR3 sequences, with about 21% seen just once and roughly a tenth held by the top ten. The sample is drawn from a study of T-cell reconstitution after alpha-beta-depleted transplantation in children. Whole-study results and caveats: At the one-year point after transplant, T-cell counts and TCRbeta diversity were found to come mostly from T cells that had been newly produced. Diversity of TCRbeta at day 60 was high in some patients, arising from surviving recipient T cells and thymic progenitors.

The clonotype comes from a male patient aged 2-10 years who had a stem cell transplant for chronic granulomatous disease, so the T cells may come from the graft donor. The chain carries TRBV7-3 and TRBJ2-3; the match to TRBD1 covers 8 bases. Source: PBMCs, mostly from graft donor cells, taken 180 days after TCRalphabeta/CD19-depleted stem cell transplant. Here the CDR3 DNA reads TGTGCCAGCAGCTTAAGGGTGCCGAGGTGGACAGGGCGTCCGAGCACAGATACGCAGTATTTT. Translating gives CASSLRVPRWTGRPSTDTQYF. Based on the CDR3 plus reference TRBV7-3 and TRBJ2-3, the full variable domain is GAGVSQTPSNKVTEKGKYVELRCDPISGHTALYWYRQSLGQGPEFLIYFQGTGAADDSGLPNDRFFAVRPEGSVSTLKIQRTERGDSAVYLCASSLRVPRWTGRPSTDTQYFGPGTRLTVL.